These 26 T cell receptor beta chains originate from one sample sequenced in a study of control samples from healthy donors and cancer patients. The assay was immunoSEQ multiplex PCR, and TCRdb's table has in-frame clones only and misses some. Counted here are tens of thousands of clones, 94% occurring once; the ten biggest clones make up roughly 4%. The material sequenced was blood. Receptors were obtained from a man aged 25-45 years in good health.

This CDR3 is CASSLDRGKETQYF. In DNA, the CDR3 is TGCGCCAGCAGCTTGGATAGGGGAAAAGAGACCCAGTACTTC. V usage is TRBV5-1 and J usage is TRBJ2-5; possible D gene TRBD1, 5 bases. The CDR3 extends over 14 amino acids. Per the germline V gene, CDR1 is SGHRS and CDR2 is YFSETQ. Trimming cost V 0 bases and J 3 bases, with 9 bases left between them.

This rearrangement joins TRBV27 to TRBJ1-5; 8 bases fit TRBD1. The germline gives CDR1 MNHEY, CDR2 SMNVEV (reference sequence). The CDR3 extends over 15 amino acids. The V gene end was trimmed by 7 bases and the J gene end by 2 bases; junction bases not matched to a gene: 7. CDR3 bases: TGTGCCAGCACCCCGACAGGGGCGGGCAATCAGCCCCAGCATTTT. Its translation is CASTPTGAGNQPQHF.

The gene calls are TRBV19 and TRBJ2-5; D unclear. In germline, CDR1 is LNHDA, CDR2 SQIVND (reference sequence). Trimming stripped 5 bases from V and 2 bases from J, with 3 bases between. CDR3 length: 11 amino acids. The DNA for the CDR3 is TGTGCCAGTAGTCAACAAGAGACCCAGTACTTC. Amino acid sequence: CASSQQETQYF.

J is TRBJ1-4 and V is TRBV25-1, with D perhaps matching TRBD1 (5 bases). V was trimmed by 2 bases and J by 7 bases, leaving 8 bases between them. CDR3 size: 13 residues. Germline values: CDR1 MGHDK, CDR2 SYGVNS. CDR3 residues: CASSETGTEKLFF. CDR3 DNA sequence: TGTGCCAGCAGTGAAACCGGGACTGAAAAACTGTTTTTT.

The DNA for the CDR3 is TGTGCCAGCAGCTTAAGCGTGAGCAGCACTAACTATGGCTACACCTTC. This translates into CASSLSVSSTNYGYTF. The V and J genes are TRBV7-2 and TRBJ1-2; D uncertain. The CDR3 consists of 16 residues. V was trimmed by 2 bases and J by 0 bases, leaving 13 bases between them. Germline lookup yields CDR1 SGHTA and CDR2 FQGNSA.

Remarks on this clone: Mismatch with germline at one junction end may stem from a read error. The V and J genes are TRBV6-5 and TRBJ1-5; the match to TRBD1 covers 7 bases. The V gene's germline CDR1 is MNHEY and CDR2 SVGAGI. CDR3 size: 13 residues. The CDR3 sequence: CASSLRGSQSQHF. The CDR3 DNA sequence: TGTGCCAGCAGTCTCAGGGGGAGTCAGTCCCAGCATTTT.

The J gene is TRBJ1-2, the V gene TRBV10-1; no reliable D call. V lost 2 bases, J lost 8 bases, and 21 bases lay in between. This CDR3 is 16 amino acids long. Germline lookup yields CDR1 WNHNN and CDR2 SYGVQD (reference sequence). In DNA form, the CDR3 reads TGCGCCAGCAGTGAGCGATCAGGTTTGTGTTTGTGGGGCTACACCTTC. Translated: CASSERSGLCLWGYTF.

The chain carries TRBV24-1 and TRBJ1-1, with D hard to call. V dropped 3 bases and J dropped 5 bases, with 15 bases sitting between them. The CDR3 is 15 amino acids. Germline V CDR1 and CDR2: KGHDR, SFDVKD. CDR3 in amino acids: CATSDSSTGDTEAFF. In DNA, the CDR3 is TGTGCCACCAGTGATAGCTCGACGGGAGATACTGAAGCTTTCTTT.

The chain joins TRBV2 to TRBJ2-7, with TRBD1 as a possible D gene (6 bases). Germline assignment: CDR1 SNHLY and CDR2 FYNNEI. The CDR3 runs 13 residues. Trimming took 8 bases from V and 6 from J, leaving 17 bases between them. CDR3 region: CASGWNRVGEQYF. For the CDR3, the DNA is TGTGCCAGCGGATGGAACAGGGTGGGCGAGCAGTACTTC.

The chain employs TRBV27 and TRBJ2-7; 10 bases align to TRBD2. V was clipped by 3 bases and J by 7 bases; unmatched bases: 6. Germline CDR1 and CDR2: MNHEY and SMNVEV (reference sequence). The CDR3 has 14 residues. CDR3 protein: CASSFSSGSGEQYF. The CDR3 DNA follows: TGTGCCAGCAGTTTCTCTAGCGGGAGTGGGGAGCAGTACTTC.

The J gene is TRBJ1-2, the V gene TRBV7-9; D remains ambiguous. There are 14 residues in the CDR3. Trimming shortened V by 1 base and J by 6 bases, and 12 bases separated the two germline ends. Germline V gene lookup returns CDR1 SEHNR and CDR2 FQNEAQ (reference sequence). CDR3: CASSLGSGDHGYTF. The CDR3 DNA reads as TGTGCCAGCAGCTTAGGTTCTGGGGATCATGGCTACACCTTC.

This clone was picked up one time. The rearrangement joins TRBV6-5 to TRBJ2-3; tentative D call: TRBD2 (5 bases). The V and J ends lost 2 bases and 6 bases respectively, with 9 bases between them. Germline V gives CDR1 MNHEY, CDR2 SVGAGI. The length of the CDR3 is 13 residues. This CDR3 reads CASSYGSGDTQYF. CDR3 nucleotide sequence: TGTGCCAGCAGTTACGGCTCGGGGGATACGCAGTATTTT.

The chain joins TRBV5-1 to TRBJ2-7; 8 positions match TRBD1. Germline V gene data show CDR1 as SGHRS and CDR2 as YFSETQ. CDR3 length: 14 amino acids. V shed 0 bases and J 4 bases; nucleotides not matched to a gene: 3. CDR3 region: CASSLGGTGYEQYF. The CDR3, as DNA: TGCGCCAGCAGCTTGGGTGGGACAGGATACGAGCAGTACTTC.

The J gene is TRBJ2-2, the V gene TRBV5-5, with TRBD2 matching over 8 bases. This CDR3 has 16 residues. Germline lookup yields CDR1 SGHKS and CDR2 YYEKEE (reference sequence). The V and J ends lost 4 bases and 1 base, in that order; junction bases with no gene match: 6. CDR3 DNA: TGTGCCAGCAGCCCGGGGGGGACGGTGAACACCGGGGAGCTGTTTTTT. Protein sequence: CASSPGGTVNTGELFF.

The chain combines TRBV11-2 with TRBJ1-6; 9 bases line up with TRBD1. Trimming removed 5 bases from V and 10 bases from J; junction bases left unmatched: 6. CDR1 SGHAT and CDR2 FQNNGV come from the germline V gene. This CDR3 spans 14 amino acids. CDR3 loop: CASSADRGFSPLHF. The CDR3 coding sequence is TGTGCCAGCAGCGCCGACAGGGGGTTCTCACCCCTCCACTTT.

V is TRBV6-5 and J is TRBJ1-2; D is ambiguous. The germline CDR1 and CDR2 sequences are MNHEY and SVGAGI. CDR3 length: 14 residues. Deletions cut 0 bases from V and 4 bases from J, with 9 bases between. CDR3 bases: TGTGCCAGCAGTTACTCTCCTCGTCTCTATGGCTACACCTTC. Residues: CASSYSPRLYGYTF.

This chain joins TRBV7-2 and TRBJ1-2, with D perhaps matching TRBD1 (5 bases). The V end was cut by 4 bases, the J end by 4 bases, with 13 bases between. Germline V gene data show CDR1 as SGHTA and CDR2 as FQGNSA. The CDR3 extends over 14 amino acids. CDR3 sequence (DNA): TGTGCCAGCAGCTACTCGGGGCACCCCTATGGCTACACCTTC. Its protein is CASSYSGHPYGYTF.

V and J are TRBV21-1 and TRBJ2-5. TRBV21-1 is flagged as a pseudogene. The CDR3 loop spans 14 amino acids. The CDR3, as DNA: TGTGCCAGCAGCACTCGATGGGTCTTCTGGACCCAGTACTTC. Encoded protein: CASSTRWVFWTQYF.

V is TRBV3-1 (or the pseudogene TRBV3-2) and J is TRBJ1-2, with no clear D. Germline CDR1 and CDR2: LGHDT and YNNKEL (reference sequence). Trimming took 1 base from V and 4 from J, leaving 10 bases between them. This CDR3 comprises 14 residues. The CDR3, as DNA: TGTGCCAGCAGCCAAGGCGAAGGCAGCTATGGCTACACCTTC. Protein: CASSQGEGSYGYTF.

The gene calls are TRBV27 and TRBJ2-7; D ambiguous. CDR3 size: 12 residues. V was shortened by 8 bases and J by 2 bases, with 10 bases between the two germline ends. CDR1 is MNHEY, CDR2 SMNVEV, per germline (reference sequence). The chain's CDR3 is CASGDTTYEQYF. As DNA, the CDR3 is TGTGCCAGCGGAGACACAACCTACGAGCAGTACTTC.

DNA for the CDR3: TGTGCCAGCAGTGAAACGCGTAACTCCTACGAGCAGTACTTC. Translating gives CASSETRNSYEQYF. The chain employs TRBV6-1 and TRBJ2-7, with D uncertain. CDR3 length: 14 amino acids. Germline V gene data show CDR1 as MNHNS and CDR2 as SASEGT. Trimming stripped 2 bases from V and 0 bases from J, with 8 bases between.

The chain combines TRBV2 with TRBJ1-5; D remains ambiguous. This CDR3 has 14 amino acids. V was pared by 5 bases and J by 3 bases, with 11 bases between. Germline assignment: CDR1 SNHLY and CDR2 FYNNEI. CDR3 DNA: TGTGCCAGCAGTCTCCCTCTCCCCAATCAGCCCCAGCATTTT. It encodes CASSLPLPNQPQHF.

This chain links TRBV27 with TRBJ2-7; D might be TRBD1 (6 bases). V was clipped by 2 bases and J by 2 bases, with 10 bases between them. CDR1 MNHEY and CDR2 SMNVEV come from the germline V gene (reference sequence). The CDR3 sequence is 14 residues long. The CDR3: CASSLVQGTYEQYF. In nucleotides, the CDR3 is TGTGCCAGCAGTTTAGTTCAGGGGACCTACGAGCAGTACTTC.

CDR3 bases: TGTGCCACCAGTGACCCTCCAGGGGGCTCCTACAATGAGCAGTTCTTC. As protein: CATSDPPGGSYNEQFF. This sequence joins TRBV24-1 and TRBJ2-1, with 7 bases lining up with TRBD1. The V gene end was trimmed by 4 bases and the J gene end by 0 bases; junction bases not matched to a gene: 5. CDR1 is KGHDR and CDR2 is SFDVKD in the germline V gene. The CDR3 contains 16 residues.

V and J are TRBV19 and TRBJ1-5; D perhaps matches TRBD1 (6 bases). Germline V gives CDR1 LNHDA, CDR2 SQIVND (reference sequence). Between the trimmed V and J ends, which lost 3 bases and 7 bases, there was a span of 13 bases. The CDR3 covers 14 residues. CDR3: CASSIGGGGQPQHF. CDR3 in DNA: TGTGCCAGTAGTATCGGAGGGGGGGGACAGCCCCAGCATTTT.

The chain combines TRBV4-1 with TRBJ2-7; D gene ambiguous. Germline V CDR1 and CDR2: MGHRA, YSYEKL. V lost 3 bases, J lost 0 bases, and 15 bases lay in between. CDR3 length: 16 residues. The CDR3 sequence is CASSQLGSGTSYEQYF. The CDR3 DNA follows: TGCGCCAGCAGCCAGCTCGGTTCCGGAACCTCCTACGAGCAGTACTTC.